These 26 T cell receptor beta chains came from one sample sequenced in a study of T cell changes during pregnancy in multiple sclerosis. Sequenced by immunoSEQ multiplex PCR; TCRdb stores in-frame clones only, minus some. The sample consists of over 50,000 clones, roughly 90% of them appearing once. Specimen: peripheral blood, collected in the first trimester of pregnancy. These receptors were collected from a female donor with multiple sclerosis, enrolled in a pregnancy study.

The chain has TRBV29-1 and TRBJ1-2; 8 bases line up with TRBD1. This CDR3 spans 14 amino acids. Germline CDR1 reads SQVTM; CDR2 reads ANQGSEA. V trimming: 3 bases; J trimming: 5 bases; junction bases outside the gene matches: 8. CDR3: CSVEEQGATYGYTF. DNA for the CDR3: TGCAGCGTTGAGGAGCAGGGGGCGACGTATGGCTACACCTTC.

This clone occurred once. This rearrangement joins TRBV19 to TRBJ2-7, with D possibly being TRBD2 (5 bases). Trimming took off 5 bases at V and 4 bases at J, with 12 bases between the two ends. This CDR3 is built from 13 residues. Germline values: CDR1 LNHDA, CDR2 SQIVND (reference sequence). CDR3 bases: TGTGCCAGTAGTGGCGGTAGCGTTTACGAGCAGTACTTC. This encodes CASSGGSVYEQYF.

This clone was recorded a few times. This rearrangement joins TRBV2 to TRBJ2-1, with 7 bases aligning to TRBD1. Germline lookup yields CDR1 SNHLY and CDR2 FYNNEI. The CDR3 spans 14 residues. J gave up 5 bases and V 4 bases, and 5 bases lay outside the gene matches. CDR3 loop: CASSGAGTDNEQFF. CDR3 DNA sequence: TGTGCCAGCAGTGGGGCCGGGACAGACAATGAGCAGTTCTTC.

This clone was seen a few times. V gene TRBV5-1 combines with J gene TRBJ1-1, with 10 bases matching TRBD1. Germline lookup yields CDR1 SGHRS and CDR2 YFSETQ. V was clipped by 3 bases and J by 4 bases; unmatched bases: 6. CDR3 length equals 15 residues. This CDR3 reads CASSSTGTGATEAFF. As DNA, the CDR3 is TGCGCCAGCAGCTCAACCGGGACAGGGGCCACTGAAGCTTTCTTT.

The chain has TRBV5-4 and TRBJ2-7; D is unresolved. Trimming removed 4 bases at V and 0 bases at J, with 5 bases between. The CDR3 runs 12 residues. The V gene's germline CDR1 is SGHNT and CDR2 YYREEE (reference sequence). Written as DNA, the CDR3 is TGTGCCAGCAGCCTAAACTCCTACGAGCAGTACTTC. Translating gives CASSLNSYEQYF.

The chain links TRBV7-9 to TRBJ1-1; possibly TRBD1 for D (5 bases). Germline-derived CDR1 and CDR2 are SEHNR and FQNEAQ (reference sequence). The CDR3 is made up of 15 amino acids. V gave up 1 base and J gave up 6 bases, with 15 bases separating them. CDR3 residues: CASSLGLRGTPEAFF. CDR3 nucleotide sequence: TGTGCCAGCAGCTTAGGATTAAGGGGTACCCCTGAAGCTTTCTTT. The whole variable domain, remainder taken from reference TRBV7-9 and TRBJ1-1, is DTGVSQNPRHKITKRGQNVTFRCDPISEHNRLYWYRQTLGQGPEFLTYFQNEAQLEKSRLLSDRFSAERPKGSFSTLEIQRTEQGDSAMYLCASSLGLRGTPEAFFGQGTRLTVV.

The chain has TRBV21-1 and TRBJ2-2; TRBD2 reflects the table's D call only, with no check against the DNA. TRBV21-1 is reported as a pseudogene. The CDR3 contains 17 residues. In DNA form, the CDR3 reads TGTGCCAGCAGCAAAGGTCCGGTATTCCTTTTGCCCGGGGAGCTGTTTTTT. This codes for CASSKGPVFLLPGELFF.

This clone was picked up one time. The gene calls are TRBV5-4 and TRBJ2-7, with 9 bases identical to TRBD2. Germline loops: CDR1 SGHNT, CDR2 YYREEE (reference sequence). This CDR3 is 15 amino acids long. V lost 1 base and J lost 5; bases outside the gene matches: 7. In DNA, the CDR3 is TGTGCCAGCAGCTTGTCGGCGGGAGGGGTCAACGAGCAGTACTTC. This sequence encodes CASSLSAGGVNEQYF. The entire variable domain, with the rest obtained from reference TRBV5-4 and TRBJ2-7, is as follows: ETGVTQSPTHLIKTRGQQVTLRCSSQSGHNTVSWYQQALGQGPQFIFQYYREEENGRGNFPPRFSGLQFPNYSSELNVNALELDDSALYLCASSLSAGGVNEQYFGPGTRLTVT.

The chain couples TRBV4-1 to TRBJ1-4; D not certain. Germline CDR1 and CDR2: MGHRA and YSYEKL. CDR3 length: 17 amino acids. V lost 4 bases and J lost 0, with 15 bases in between. The CDR3 bases are TGCGCCAGCAGCCCCCCCGGGTCCGAGGCAACTAATGAAAAACTGTTTTTT. Translating gives CASSPPGSEATNEKLFF.

CDR3 protein: CASSRQGFTGNTIYF. Here the CDR3 DNA reads TGTGCCAGCAGCCGACAGGGTTTTACTGGAAACACCATATATTTT. The V call is TRBV7-9, the J call TRBJ1-3; 7 nucleotides line up with TRBD1. Germline CDR1 SEHNR, CDR2 FQNEAQ (reference sequence). The CDR3 is 15 amino acids. With 5 bases clipped from V and 2 bases from J, the junction kept 6 bases outside the gene matches.

V usage is TRBV6-4 and J usage is TRBJ2-3; TRBD2 matches at 9 bases. Germline-derived CDR1 and CDR2 are MRHNA and SNTAGT. The CDR3 loop spans 14 amino acids. V was clipped by 3 bases and J by 6 bases; unmatched bases: 4. The CDR3 spells CASSERGGADTQYF. For the CDR3, the DNA is TGTGCCAGCAGTGAGCGGGGGGGCGCGGATACGCAGTATTTT.

This clone has at least ten counts. The rearrangement joins TRBV6-4 to TRBJ2-3; 8 bases are a match to TRBD2. The CDR3 consists of 15 residues. V shed 4 bases, J shed 2 bases, and the junction held 5 bases outside the gene matches. Per germline, CDR1 MRHNA and CDR2 SNTAGT. CDR3: CASSGSGGPTDTQYF. The CDR3 DNA follows: TGTGCCAGCAGTGGGTCGGGAGGGCCCACAGATACGCAGTATTTT.

The chain recombines TRBV29-1 with TRBJ1-1; tentatively, D is TRBD1 (5 bases). This CDR3 spans 13 amino acids. V was cut by 3 bases and J by 0 bases, with 8 bases left in between. Germline loops: CDR1 SQVTM, CDR2 ANQGSEA. The CDR3 coding sequence is TGCAGCGTTGATTTGGGGCTGAACACTGAAGCTTTCTTT. Protein sequence: CSVDLGLNTEAFF. Based on the CDR3 plus reference TRBV29-1 and TRBJ1-1, the full variable domain is SAVISQKPSRDICQRGTSLTIQCQVDSQVTMMFWYRQQPGQSLTLIATANQGSEATYESGFVIDKFPISRPNLTFSTLTVSNMSPEDSSIYLCSVDLGLNTEAFFGQGTRLTVV.

The chain links TRBV11-3 to TRBJ2-2, with a tentative D call TRBD1 (7 bases). The V and J ends lost 5 bases and 5 bases respectively, with 15 bases between them. The CDR3 contains 15 residues. Germline CDR1 reads SGHNT; CDR2 reads YENEEA. The CDR3 nucleotides are TGTGCCAGCAGCCCACGACAGGGAGGAACCGGGGAGCTGTTTTTT. Protein: CASSPRQGGTGELFF.

The J gene is TRBJ2-7, the V gene TRBV30; TRBD2 matches 7 bases. CDR1 is GTSNPN and CDR2 is SVGIG in the germline V gene (reference sequence). The CDR3 is made up of 13 amino acids. The V segment lost 4 bases and the J segment 7 bases; nucleotides outside the gene matches: 10. The CDR3 loop is CAWNDAGVGEQYF. The CDR3 DNA reads TGTGCCTGGAATGACGCGGGGGTAGGTGAGCAGTACTTC.

The genes are TRBV7-3 and TRBJ1-1, with TRBD1 matching over 7 bases. The V gene end was trimmed by 5 bases and the J gene end by 5 bases; junction bases not matched to a gene: 8. The CDR3 runs to 14 residues. Germline V gene sequence: CDR1 SGHTA, CDR2 FQGTGA. The CDR3 region has the DNA TGTGCCAGCAGCACCCAGGGGGAAGGAACTGAAGCTTTCTTT. This sequence encodes CASSTQGEGTEAFF.

Turning to this clone: Other DNA sequences from this sample encode an identical CDR3 as well. The V gene is TRBV6-1, the J gene TRBJ2-3; 11 nucleotides align to TRBD2. The germline CDR1 and CDR2 sequences are MNHNS and SASEGT. The junction had 2 bases not matched to a gene; V was cut back by 2 bases and J by 4 bases. This CDR3 is built from 15 residues. The CDR3 coding sequence is TGTGCCAGCAGTGAACTAGCGGGAGGCGCAGATACGCAGTATTTT. Translating it yields CASSELAGGADTQYF.

This rearrangement joins TRBV19 to TRBJ2-1, with D possibly being TRBD1 (6 bases). Germline V lookup: CDR1 LNHDA, CDR2 SQIVND (reference sequence). The CDR3 spans 17 residues. V was pared by 3 bases and J by 3 bases, with 18 bases between. The CDR3 spells CASSITFMRTDYNEQFF. The DNA of the CDR3 is TGTGCCAGTAGTATCACATTCATGCGGACAGACTACAATGAGCAGTTCTTC. Looking up the rest from reference TRBV19 and TRBJ2-1 gives the full variable domain: DGGITQSPKYLFRKEGQNVTLSCEQNLNHDAMYWYRQDPGQGLRLIYYSQIVNDFQKGDIAEGYSVSREKKESFPLTVTSAQKNPTAFYLCASSITFMRTDYNEQFFGPGTRLTVL.

The chain recombines TRBV5-1 with TRBJ2-5; D possibly corresponds to TRBD1 (5 bases). The DNA end lines up better with TRBJ2-7; the J call may be wrong. Germline V gives CDR1 SGHRS, CDR2 YFSETQ. The CDR3 is made up of 13 amino acids. DNA for the CDR3: TGCGCCAGCAGCTTGGGACAGTCCTACGAGCAGTACTTC. Protein product: CASSLGQSYEQYF.

V gene TRBV29-1 combines with J gene TRBJ2-3; 7 bases align to TRBD2. Germline values: CDR1 SQVTM, CDR2 ANQGSEA. After removal of 3 bases from V and 0 bases from J, the junction contained 3 bases not matched to a gene. The CDR3 is made up of 14 amino acids. The DNA of the CDR3 is TGCAGCGTTGAGGGACTAACTAGCACAGATACGCAGTATTTT. Translated: CSVEGLTSTDTQYF.

The genes are TRBV27 and TRBJ2-7, with 7 bases aligning to TRBD1. The germline gives CDR1 MNHEY, CDR2 SMNVEV (reference sequence). Losses at the gene ends were 2 bases for V and 3 bases for J; bases not matched to a gene: 1. The CDR3 spans 13 residues. The CDR3 protein is CASSLGDSYEQYF. The CDR3 DNA sequence: TGTGCCAGCAGTTTAGGGGACAGCTACGAGCAGTACTTC.

The chain has TRBV7-9 and TRBJ2-3; tentative D call: TRBD1 (5 bases). Trimming removed 1 base at V and 2 bases at J, with 10 bases between. The CDR3 spans 15 residues. CDR1 SEHNR and CDR2 FQNEAQ come from the germline V gene (reference sequence). The CDR3 loop reads CASSLEGDFTDTQYF. CDR3 coding DNA: TGTGCCAGCAGCTTAGAAGGGGATTTCACAGATACGCAGTATTTT.

This chain links TRBV19 with TRBJ2-6, with 10 bases lining up with TRBD1. The CDR3 is 20 residues long. J was trimmed by 0 bases and V by 5 bases; bases with no gene match: 13. Germline CDR1 LNHDA, CDR2 SQIVND (reference sequence). As DNA, the CDR3 is TGTGCCAGTAGTCATTCTATACCCGGGACAGGGGCCTCTGGGGCCAACGTCCTGACTTTC. It encodes CASSHSIPGTGASGANVLTF.

This chain uses TRBV14 with TRBJ2-7; a possible D gene is TRBD2 (6 bases). CDR1 is SGHDN, CDR2 FVKESK, per germline. Trimming stripped 2 bases from V and 3 bases from J, with 14 bases between. The CDR3 totals 15 residues. In nucleotides, the CDR3 is TGTGCCAGCAGCCAAATCGGCGGGACCTACTACGAGCAGTACTTC. Translated, it gives CASSQIGGTYYEQYF.

V and J are TRBV7-9 and TRBJ1-1; no reliable D call. The CDR3 runs 13 residues. CDR1 is SEHNR, CDR2 FQNEAQ, per germline (reference sequence). V lost 5 bases and J lost 3, with 10 bases in between. The chain's CDR3 is CASSAGLDTEAFF. The CDR3 DNA reads TGTGCCAGCAGCGCAGGACTGGACACTGAAGCTTTCTTT.

The chain carries TRBV11-3 and TRBJ2-7; 8 bases map to TRBD1. Losses at the gene ends were 1 base for V and 5 bases for J; bases not matched to a gene: 7. CDR1 and CDR2 (germline): SGHNT, YENEEA. The length of the CDR3 is 15 residues. The CDR3 is CASSLVLDRVNEQYF. CDR3 DNA sequence: TGTGCCAGCAGCTTAGTCTTGGACAGGGTGAACGAGCAGTACTTC.